These T cell receptor beta chains were read from a single sample in a study of early T cells in non-severe SARS-CoV-2 infection. TCRdb processed the 5' RACE reads anew with MiXCR; each CDR3 protein has one entry. The data show approximately 33,000 distinct CDR3 sequences, roughly 5.6% seen once. The sequenced sample was whole blood. The receptors here all came from an adult who was a healthcare worker with PCR-confirmed SARS-CoV-2 infection or an uninfected control (not recorded which). Both conserved end residues are part of each CDR3. D genes are given only for firm matches. A clone size is listed for some rows: how often the clone was seen (once, few, many), or a class if it is expanded.

>TRBJ1-1|.|many|TRBV12-3/TRBV12-4
CASSLFSGGGTEAFF
TGTGCCAGCAGTTTATTTTCTGGGGGAGGAACTGAAGCTTTCTTT
>TRBJ1-2|.|many|TRBV2
CASSGRGYGYTF
TGTGCCAGCAGTGGTAGGGGGTATGGCTACACCTTC
>TRBJ2-1|TRBD2|many|TRBV28
CASMGLADYNEQFF
TGTGCCAGCATGGGACTAGCGGACTACAATGAGCAGTTCTTC
>TRBJ2-1|.|few|TRBV6-1
CASTPPGQSYNEQFF
TGTGCCAGTACTCCCCCGGGCCAGTCCTACAATGAGCAGTTCTTC
>TRBJ1-6|.|.|TRBV10-3
CAISAEASPLHF
TGTGCCATCAGTGCGGAGGCTTCACCCCTCCACTTT
>TRBJ2-1|.|.|TRBV6-6
CASSPLASQQFF
TGTGCCAGCAGTCCCTTGGCGAGTCAGCAGTTCTTC
>TRBJ2-5|.|many|TRBV29-1
CSVVPRGQETQYF
TGCAGCGTTGTACCCCGGGGTCAAGAGACCCAGTACTTC
>TRBJ2-7|.|many|TRBV10-3
CAIRRDGTYEQYF
TGTGCCATCAGGAGGGACGGTACCTACGAGCAGTACTTC
>TRBJ2-5|.|many|TRBV7-2
CASSVHQETQYF
TGTGCCAGCAGCGTCCATCAAGAGACCCAGTACTTC
>TRBJ2-3|.|.|TRBV15
CATSVGGSTDTQYF
TGTGCCACCAGCGTCGGGGGTAGCACAGATACGCAGTATTTT
>TRBJ2-1|TRBD2|many|TRBV7-8
CASSRLAGNNEQFF
TGTGCCAGCAGCCGACTAGCGGGGAACAATGAGCAGTTCTTC
>TRBJ2-6|TRBD1|many|TRBV18
CASSPGQGRSGANVLTF
TGTGCCAGCTCCCCCGGACAGGGACGGTCTGGGGCCAACGTCCTGACTTTC
>TRBJ1-1|TRBD1|many|TRBV6-1
CASSDGGTGKQAFF
TGTGCCAGCAGTGACGGGGGGACAGGAAAGCAAGCTTTCTTT
>TRBJ1-3|TRBD1|many|TRBV6-2/TRBV6-3
CASRYLGQGYGNTIYF
TGTGCCAGCAGATACCTTGGACAGGGGTACGGAAACACCATATATTTT
>TRBJ2-5|.|many|TRBV12-3/TRBV12-4
CASSFGLALYQETQYF
TGTGCCAGCAGTTTCGGCCTAGCTTTGTACCAAGAGACCCAGTACTTC
>TRBJ2-7|.|many|TRBV10-3
CAISESDQAVAYEQYF
TGTGCCATCAGTGAGTCCGACCAAGCGGTCGCCTACGAGCAGTACTTC
>TRBJ1-1|.|many|TRBV20-1
CSVQMLDSNTEAFF
TGCAGTGTCCAGATGTTGGATTCGAACACTGAAGCTTTCTTT
>TRBJ2-7|.|many|TRBV6-5
CASSYSGGERYEQYF
TGTGCCAGCAGTTACTCTGGCGGAGAACGCTACGAGCAGTACTTC
>TRBJ2-5|TRBD2|few|TRBV6-6
CAIFSGGFQETQYF
TGTGCCATTTTTAGCGGGGGGTTCCAAGAGACCCAGTACTTC
>TRBJ2-3|.|.|TRBV27
CASSFWRTSTDTQYF
TGTGCCAGCAGTTTTTGGCGGACTAGCACAGATACGCAGTATTTT
>TRBJ1-2|.|many|TRBV6-5
CASSYGGTEPNYGYTF
TGTGCCAGCAGTTACGGAGGGACCGAGCCTAACTATGGCTACACCTTC
>TRBJ1-4|TRBD1|many|TRBV5-6
CASSTGTVNEKLFF
TGTGCCAGCAGCACCGGGACAGTCAATGAAAAACTGTTTTTT
>TRBJ2-7|.|many|TRBV7-9
CASSLVSGGPYEQYF
TGTGCCAGCAGCTTAGTTAGCGGTGGGCCCTACGAGCAGTACTTC
>TRBJ1-1|.|many|TRBV20-1
CSARMSGFNTEAFF
TGCAGTGCTAGAATGTCGGGCTTCAACACTGAAGCTTTCTTT
>TRBJ2-1|.|few|TRBV2
CASTINWYEQFF
TGTGCCAGCACCATCAACTGGTATGAGCAGTTCTTC
>TRBJ1-5|.|many|TRBV7-2
CASSNTGNNQPQHF
TGTGCCAGCAGCAATACAGGGAACAATCAGCCCCAGCATTTT
>TRBJ2-1|.|many|TRBV4-3
CASSQVAGPSEQFF
TGCGCCAGCAGCCAAGTTGCGGGTCCCAGTGAGCAGTTCTTC
>TRBJ2-1|TRBD2|.|TRBV28
CASTSPLAGGVYEQFF
TGTGCCAGCACCTCCCCACTAGCGGGAGGGGTATATGAGCAGTTCTTC
>TRBJ2-5|TRBD2|.|TRBV3-1
CASSPRGLAGQETQYF
TGTGCCAGCAGCCCCCGGGGACTAGCAGGGCAAGAGACCCAGTACTTC
>TRBJ1-3|.|few|TRBV5-1
CASSLSTSGNTIYF
TGCGCCAGCAGCTTGTCGACCTCTGGAAACACCATATATTTT
>TRBJ2-1|TRBD2|.|TRBV14
CASSRDSGRDYNEQFF
TGTGCCAGCAGCCGAGATAGCGGGAGAGACTACAATGAGCAGTTCTTC
>TRBJ2-5|.|many|TRBV5-1
CASSLASGWGYETQYF
TGCGCCAGCAGCTTGGCTAGTGGATGGGGGTACGAGACCCAGTACTTC
>TRBJ2-3|TRBD2|.|TRBV7-2
CASSSTFGTSGGARDTQYF
TGTGCCAGCAGCTCGACCTTTGGGACTAGCGGGGGGGCCAGGGATACGCAGTATTTT
>TRBJ1-4|.|many|TRBV23-1
CASSLRDITEVGLFF
TGCGCCAGCAGTCTCCGGGACATCACCGAAGTGGGACTGTTTTTT
>TRBJ2-3|TRBD2|many|TRBV20-1
CSATGTSGGAREDTQYF
TGCAGTGCTACCGGGACTAGCGGGGGGGCCCGGGAAGATACGCAGTATTTT
>TRBJ2-7|.|.|TRBV2
CASSEWGEQYF
TGTGCCAGCAGTGAATGGGGAGAGCAGTACTTC
>TRBJ1-2|.|many|TRBV7-3
CASSQTSGAPYTF
TGTGCCAGCAGCCAAACTTCAGGGGCGCCGTACACCTTC